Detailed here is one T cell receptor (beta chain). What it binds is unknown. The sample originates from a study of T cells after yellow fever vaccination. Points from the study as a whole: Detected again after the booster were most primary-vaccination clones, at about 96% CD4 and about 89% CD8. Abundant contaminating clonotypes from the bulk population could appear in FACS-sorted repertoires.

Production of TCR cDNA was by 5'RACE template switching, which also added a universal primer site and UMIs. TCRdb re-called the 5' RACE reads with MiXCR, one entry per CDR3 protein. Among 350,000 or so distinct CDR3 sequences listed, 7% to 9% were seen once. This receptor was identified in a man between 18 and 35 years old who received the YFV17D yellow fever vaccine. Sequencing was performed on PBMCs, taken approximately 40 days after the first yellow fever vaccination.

The CDR3 nucleotides read TGTGCCACCCGCCGGACTAGCGGGTATGCGAACACCGGGGAGCTGTTTTTT. It specifies CATRRTSGYANTGELFF. This sequence joins TRBV6-1 and TRBJ2-2; TRBD2 aligns across 11 bases. Germline-derived CDR1 and CDR2 are MNHNS and SASEGT. V lost 10 bases to trimming and J lost 0 bases; unmatched junction nucleotides: 10. This CDR3 is built from 17 residues.